The sequence of this T cell receptor beta chain was determined in a study of T cell therapy after organ transplantation (dated by TCRdb to between 2018 and 2021). As for the study more broadly: The therapy products consisted of autologous CMV-specific T cells grown in vitro for around 14 days using a peptide pool of 30 HLA class I and II CMV epitopes. Patients were given up to 6 doses of T cells at 2-week intervals and were followed for 25 to 30 weeks after finishing therapy. About 80% of the ten patients were classed as clinical responders and two as nonresponders. A median of 1.92 x 10^8 CMV-specific T cells was administered to patients across 2 to 6 intravenous infusions. This study was a follow-up analysis of the TRBV repertoire from an open-label phase I trial that tested autologous CMV-specific adoptive T cell therapy in people who had received solid-organ transplants. Before T cell therapy commenced, pretherapy samples of peripheral blood were collected. Long-term post-therapy samples were obtainable from only about 75% of the 10 patients. Study-level results and caveats: Reconstitution after therapy appeared to include not only transferred clonotypes but also endogenous clonotypes that had not been detected in the therapy products. Because the cohort was small, confounders such as concurrent antirejection and antiviral medications could not be assessed. Before therapy, nonresponders had marked clonal expansions, and after therapy the repertoires of nonresponders changed only minimally. Fold change in CD8 clonality after therapy inversely correlated with pretherapy clonality, suggesting less biased repertoires were more receptive to remodeling. Reduced sample coverage from poor CD8+ T cell yield may be reflected in the few expansions detected in nonresponders.

The immunoSEQ two-step, bias-controlled multiplex PCR assay was used to amplify TRB CDR3 regions from genomic DNA. An Illumina NextSeq 500 was used to sequence the CDR3 libraries. The published analysis was carried out like this. Initial alignment and bioinformatics, including bias normalization against synthetic CDR3 analogs, were performed with the immunoSEQ Analyzer platform. Annotation of V, D and J genes was based on the definitions in the IMGT database. Additional TRBV analyses were carried out with default settings in VDJtools version 1.1.10 and the R package tcR version 2.2.1.11. GLIPH analysis was done using default settings in version 1.0. For CDR3 sequences with at least 5 reads, significant changes in clonotype frequency were assessed with a 2-sided binomial test and Benjamini-Hochberg correction (alpha = 0.01). TCRdb mirrors the immuneACCESS table, restricted to in-frame sequences. Some clones are absent from its copies; in checked studies, under half trace to an unresolved V gene, and the reason for the others is unknown. V and J calls and clone size follow that table, whereas D and trimming were derived from the DNA. Here the sample has 45,000 to 50,000 clones; 85% to 95% occur a single time. Jointly, the top ten make up approximately 3.4% of the sample.

The junction carries 15 bases between V and J, which are trimmed by 5 bases and 4 bases respectively. The germline V gene provides CDR1 SGHTA and CDR2 FQGNSA. The CDR3 contains 15 residues, cysteine and phenylalanine counted. This entry keeps only the CDR3 DNA: 45 bases, framed from base 1. Points on this clone: The clone's antigen remains unknown. No much larger clone exists at a distance of one base, and base qualities are not known.

The time point label of this sample denotes: before start of T cell therapy. The patients had received solid-organ transplants and had drug-resistant/recurrent cytomegalovirus. Under twelve of the trial participants were picked for repertoire analysis depending on whether post-therapy peripheral blood mononuclear cells were available. A BD FACSAria III was used to sort viable CD3+CD8+CD4- lymphocytes from PBMCs. The Qiagen DNeasy Kit was used to extract genomic DNA from the sorted cells. Material: CD8+ T cells from blood, obtained before autologous CMV-specific T cell therapy. The TCR comes from a human patient who had received a solid organ transplant and had CMV disease. The chain is encoded by TRBV7-2 joined to TRBJ1-3, and TRBD1 may be the D gene, going by 5 matching bases. The nucleotide sequence reads TGTGCCAGCAGCCCATCTTCCGGACAAGGAAACACCATATATTTT. Translation gives CASSPSSGQGNTIYF.